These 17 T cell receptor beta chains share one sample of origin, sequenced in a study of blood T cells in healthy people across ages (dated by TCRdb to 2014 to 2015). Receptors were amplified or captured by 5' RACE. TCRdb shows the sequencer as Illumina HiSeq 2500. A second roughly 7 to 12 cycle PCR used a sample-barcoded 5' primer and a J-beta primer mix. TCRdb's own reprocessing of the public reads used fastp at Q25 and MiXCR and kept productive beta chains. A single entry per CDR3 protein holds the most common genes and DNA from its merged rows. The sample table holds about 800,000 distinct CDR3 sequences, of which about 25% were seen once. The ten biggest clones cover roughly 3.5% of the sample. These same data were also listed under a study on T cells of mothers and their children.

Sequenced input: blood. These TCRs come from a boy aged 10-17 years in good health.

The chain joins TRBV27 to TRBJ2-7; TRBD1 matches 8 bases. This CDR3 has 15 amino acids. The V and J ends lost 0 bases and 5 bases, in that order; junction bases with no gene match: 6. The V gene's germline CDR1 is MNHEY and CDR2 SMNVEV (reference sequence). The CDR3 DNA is TGTGCCAGCAGTTTATCAGGACAGGGCGGCGACGAGCAGTACTTC. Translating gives CASSLSGQGGDEQYF.

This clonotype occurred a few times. Written as DNA, the CDR3 is TGTGCCAGCAGTTTAGGGACTAGCGGGAGGGGCAATGAGCAGTTCTTC. Its translation: CASSLGTSGRGNEQFF. The V call is TRBV28, the J call TRBJ2-1; TRBD2 agrees at 16 bases. The germline CDR1 and CDR2 sequences are MDHEN and SYDVKM. Germline trimming cut 2 bases from V and 6 bases from J; bases unmatched to any gene: 1. The CDR3 contains 16 residues.

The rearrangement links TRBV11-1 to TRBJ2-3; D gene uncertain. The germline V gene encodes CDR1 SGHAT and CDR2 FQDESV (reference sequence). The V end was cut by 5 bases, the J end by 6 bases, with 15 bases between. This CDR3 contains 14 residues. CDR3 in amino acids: CASSRAGARDTQYF. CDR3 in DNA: TGTGCCAGCAGCCGGGCCGGCGCGAGGGATACGCAGTATTTT. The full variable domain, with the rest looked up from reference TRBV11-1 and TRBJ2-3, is EAEVAQSPRYKITEKSQAVAFWCDPISGHATLYWYRQILGQGPELLVQFQDESVVDDSQLPKDRFSAERLKGVDSTLKIQPAELGDSAMYLCASSRAGARDTQYFGPGTRLTVL.

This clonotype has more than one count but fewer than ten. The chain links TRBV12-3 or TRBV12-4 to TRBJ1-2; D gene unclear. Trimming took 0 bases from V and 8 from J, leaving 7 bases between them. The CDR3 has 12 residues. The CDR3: CASSLALQGYTF. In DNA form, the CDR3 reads TGTGCCAGCAGTTTAGCCCTCCAAGGCTACACCTTC.

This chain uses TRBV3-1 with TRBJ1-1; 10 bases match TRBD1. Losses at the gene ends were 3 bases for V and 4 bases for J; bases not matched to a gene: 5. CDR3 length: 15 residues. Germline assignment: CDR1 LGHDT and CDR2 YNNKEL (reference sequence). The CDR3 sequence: CASSHRQGALTEAFF. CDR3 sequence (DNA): TGTGCCAGCAGCCATAGACAGGGGGCGCTCACTGAAGCTTTCTTT.

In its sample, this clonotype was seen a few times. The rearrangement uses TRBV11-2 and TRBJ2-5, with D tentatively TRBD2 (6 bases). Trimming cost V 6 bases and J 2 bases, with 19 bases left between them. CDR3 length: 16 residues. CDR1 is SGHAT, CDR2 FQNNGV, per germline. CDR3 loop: CASSPAGLPRQETQYF. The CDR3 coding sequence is TGTGCCAGCAGTCCTGCGGGGCTGCCCCGACAAGAGACCCAGTACTTC.

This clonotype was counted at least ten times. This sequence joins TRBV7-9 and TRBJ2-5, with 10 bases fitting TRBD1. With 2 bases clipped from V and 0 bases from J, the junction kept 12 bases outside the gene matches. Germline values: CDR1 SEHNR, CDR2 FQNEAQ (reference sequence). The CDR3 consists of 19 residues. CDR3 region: CASSLSLWDRGKNQETQYF. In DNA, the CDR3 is TGTGCCAGCAGCTTAAGTTTGTGGGACAGGGGTAAGAACCAAGAGACCCAGTACTTC.

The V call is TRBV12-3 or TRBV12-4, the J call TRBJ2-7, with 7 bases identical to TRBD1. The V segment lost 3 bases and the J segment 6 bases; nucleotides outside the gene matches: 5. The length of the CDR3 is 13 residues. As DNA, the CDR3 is TGTGCCAGCAGTTTCGAGGCAGGGGGCGAGCAGTACTTC. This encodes CASSFEAGGEQYF.

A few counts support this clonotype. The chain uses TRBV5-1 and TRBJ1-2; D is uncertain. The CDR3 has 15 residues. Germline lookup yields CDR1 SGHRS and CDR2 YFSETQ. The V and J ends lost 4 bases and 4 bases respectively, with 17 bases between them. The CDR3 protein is CASSDSPPAAYGYTF. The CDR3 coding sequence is TGCGCCAGCAGCGATTCGCCCCCCGCGGCCTATGGCTACACCTTC.

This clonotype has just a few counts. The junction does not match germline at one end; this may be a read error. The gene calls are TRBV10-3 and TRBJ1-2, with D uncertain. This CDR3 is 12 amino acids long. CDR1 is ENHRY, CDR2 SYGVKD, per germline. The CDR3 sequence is CAISDGLGGYAF. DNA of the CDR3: TGTGCCATCAGTGACGGCTTAGGTGGCTACGCCTTC.

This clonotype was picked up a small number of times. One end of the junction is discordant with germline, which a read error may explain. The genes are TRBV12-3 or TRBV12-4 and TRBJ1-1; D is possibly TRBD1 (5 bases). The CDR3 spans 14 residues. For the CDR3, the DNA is TGTGCCGGCAGTTTCGGGGCGCGGGGCACTGAAGCTTTCTTT. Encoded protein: CAGSFGARGTEAFF.

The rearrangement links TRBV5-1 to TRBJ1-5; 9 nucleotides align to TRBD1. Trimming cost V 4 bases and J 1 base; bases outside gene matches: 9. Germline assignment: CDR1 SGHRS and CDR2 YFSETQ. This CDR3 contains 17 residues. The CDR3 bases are TGCGCCAGCAGCCCTGGGGGACAGGGAATAAGCAATCAGCCCCAGCATTTT. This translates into CASSPGGQGISNQPQHF.

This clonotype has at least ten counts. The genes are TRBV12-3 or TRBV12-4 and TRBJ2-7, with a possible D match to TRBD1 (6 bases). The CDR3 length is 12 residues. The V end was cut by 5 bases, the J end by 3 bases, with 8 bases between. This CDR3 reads CASSKDSYEQYF. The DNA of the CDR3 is TGTGCCAGCAGTAAGGACAGCTACGAGCAGTACTTC.

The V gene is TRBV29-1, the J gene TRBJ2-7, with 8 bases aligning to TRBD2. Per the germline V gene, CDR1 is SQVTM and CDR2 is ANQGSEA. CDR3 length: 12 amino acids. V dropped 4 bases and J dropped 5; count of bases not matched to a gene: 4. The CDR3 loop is CSVAGGNDEQYF. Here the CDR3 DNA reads TGCAGCGTTGCGGGGGGGAACGACGAGCAGTACTTC.

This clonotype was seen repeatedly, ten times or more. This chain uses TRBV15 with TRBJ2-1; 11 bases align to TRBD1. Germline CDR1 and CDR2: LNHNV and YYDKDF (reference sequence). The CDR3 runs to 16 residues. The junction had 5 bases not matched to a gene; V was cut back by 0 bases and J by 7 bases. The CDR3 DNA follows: TGTGCCACCAGCAGAGAAGGACAGGGGGCGCCTAATGAGCAGTTCTTC. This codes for CATSREGQGAPNEQFF.

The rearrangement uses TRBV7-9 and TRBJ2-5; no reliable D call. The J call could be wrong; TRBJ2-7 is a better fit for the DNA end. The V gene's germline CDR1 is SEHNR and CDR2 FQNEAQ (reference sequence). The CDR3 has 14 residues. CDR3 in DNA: TGTGCCAGCAGCACAGCCACACCTACCTACGAGCAGTACTTC. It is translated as CASSTATPTYEQYF.

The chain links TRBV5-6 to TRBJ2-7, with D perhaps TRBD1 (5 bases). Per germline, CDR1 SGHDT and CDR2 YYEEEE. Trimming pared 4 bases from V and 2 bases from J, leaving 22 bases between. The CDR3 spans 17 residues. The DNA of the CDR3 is TGTGCCAGCAGCCCTGGCTGGGCCCCCAGGGCTCCCTACGAGCAGTACTTC. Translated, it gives CASSPGWAPRAPYEQYF.